This TCR beta chain was sequenced during a study of cytomegalovirus exposure and HLA in healthy donors. Study-level information: Later analysis reported that the 120 or so validation repertoires shared the platform of the approximately 690 first-cohort repertoires.

Worth noting for this clone: Its specificity is unknown.

Produced via immunoSEQ multiplex PCR; TCRdb's table is partial and in-frame only. The data show 90,000 or so clones, with 85% seen just once and 20% to 25% held by the top ten. Study-level points and caveats: Testing in vitro showed a few CMV-associated chains specific for CMV antigens.

Germline-derived CDR1 and CDR2 are SGHNT and YENEEA. This CDR3 has 14 amino acids. Trimming stripped 1 base from V and 7 bases from J, with 10 bases between. This TCR came from a man aged 18 to 35 in good health and CMV-seropositive. The chain uses TRBV11-3 and TRBJ2-2; D perhaps matches TRBD2 (7 bases). Sequencing was done on a sample of PBMCs. The CDR3 DNA follows: TGTGCCAGCAGCTTAGGCGGGGGCAGCGGGGAGCTGTTTTTT. It codes for CASSLGGGSGELFF.